These 20 T cell receptor beta chains came from one sample sequenced in a study of T-cell memory formation after mild COVID-19. Each CDR3 protein is one row after TCRdb ran MiXCR on the 5' RACE reads. The table lists about 440,000 distinct CDR3 sequences, approximately 20% of them singletons. The sample taken for sequencing was PBMCs or a T cell subset sorted from them (not recorded which). These receptors came from an adult woman who had mild COVID-19 (a few samples of this study predate the infection). Cell type and time point are not known.

The genes are TRBV6-6 and TRBJ1-1; weak D call: TRBD1 (5 bases). This CDR3 has 13 amino acids. The ends were cut back, 11 bases at V and 8 bases at J, with 21 bases in the middle. CDR1 and CDR2 from the germline V gene are MNHNY and SVGAGI (reference sequence). The CDR3 bases are TGTGCCTCAACCGGGACGGTGAGCCAAGAAGCTTTCTTT. This encodes CASTGTVSQEAFF.

There are a few counts of this clonotype. The DNA for the CDR3 is TGTGCCAGCAGCTCTCAGGCTGGAAACACCATATATTTT. Its protein product is CASSSQAGNTIYF. The chain has TRBV7-2 and TRBJ1-3; no clear D gene. Trimming took 4 bases from V and 2 from J, leaving 6 bases between them. Germline-derived CDR1 and CDR2 are SGHTA and FQGNSA. CDR3 size: 13 residues.

The sample holds many counts of this clonotype. The chain employs TRBV7-3 and TRBJ2-1; D might be TRBD1 or TRBD2, each matching 5 bases. V lost 0 bases and J lost 10, with 7 bases in between. In germline, CDR1 is SGHTA, CDR2 FQGTGA. The CDR3 sequence is 12 residues long. CDR3: CASSLTGDEQFF. As DNA, the CDR3 is TGTGCCAGCAGCTTAACGGGGGACGAGCAGTTCTTC.

V and J are TRBV7-9 and TRBJ1-2; D is possibly TRBD1 (5 bases). The CDR3 contains 13 residues. From germline, CDR1 is SEHNR and CDR2 FQNEAQ (reference sequence). Trimming shortened V by 4 bases and J by 7 bases, and 13 bases separated the two germline ends. The CDR3 DNA is TGTGCCAGCAGCTCCCTCGGGGGTTCTGGCTACACCTTC. This sequence encodes CASSSLGGSGYTF.

This clonotype was seen more than once but under ten times. This chain uses TRBV29-1 with TRBJ1-2; weak D call: TRBD1 (5 bases). V was cut by 7 bases and J by 2 bases, with 17 bases left in between. This CDR3 region has 14 residues. The germline V gene encodes CDR1 SQVTM and CDR2 ANQGSEA. The CDR3 DNA follows: TGCAGCGACAAGGGGCAGGGAGAAAACTATGGCTACACCTTC. It is translated as CSDKGQGENYGYTF.

The rearrangement joins TRBV5-1 to TRBJ2-5; D possibly corresponds to TRBD2 (5 bases). V lost 4 bases, J lost 5 bases, and 12 bases lay in between. Germline-derived CDR1 and CDR2 are SGHRS and YFSETQ. The CDR3 has 13 amino acids. The CDR3 coding sequence is TGCGCCAGCAGCCCCCCGGGATTGGAGACCCAGTACTTC. As protein: CASSPPGLETQYF.

The rearrangement uses TRBV25-1 and TRBJ2-1, with D possibly called TRBD1 or TRBD2 (5 bases each). In germline, CDR1 is MGHDK, CDR2 SYGVNS. The V and J ends lost 2 bases and 5 bases respectively, with 19 bases between them. The CDR3 runs 17 residues. CDR3 DNA sequence: TGTGCCAGCAGTGAAGTCGGTGCGGGCCTGGGGGACAATGAGCAGTTCTTC. Protein sequence: CASSEVGAGLGDNEQFF. The whole variable domain, filled in from reference TRBV25-1 and TRBJ2-1, reads EADIYQTPRYLVIGTGKKITLECSQTMGHDKMYWYQQDPGMELHLIHYSYGVNSTEKGDLSSESTVSRIRTEHFPLTLESARPSHTSQYLCASSEVGAGLGDNEQFFGPGTRLTVL.

This chain uses TRBV28 with TRBJ1-2, with D possibly being TRBD1 (6 bases). Trimming took off 2 bases at V and 0 bases at J, with 10 bases between the two ends. Germline loops: CDR1 MDHEN, CDR2 SYDVKM. This CDR3 region has 15 residues. CDR3 residues: CASSLGGHANYGYTF. DNA for the CDR3: TGTGCCAGCAGTTTAGGGGGACACGCTAACTATGGCTACACCTTC.

The chain links TRBV6-2 or TRBV6-3 to TRBJ1-5; a possible D gene is TRBD1 (6 bases). CDR1 MNHEY and CDR2 SVGEGT come from the germline V gene. V lost 4 bases to trimming and J lost 2 bases, with 18 bases between them. This CDR3 is built from 17 residues. The DNA of the CDR3 is TGTGCCAGCAGTTCGAGCCAGGGGACAAGCCGCAATCAGCCCCAGCATTTT. Translation gives CASSSSQGTSRNQPQHF.

The chain has TRBV7-6 and TRBJ2-3, with no clear D. V lost 1 base to trimming and J lost 2 bases, with 16 bases between them. This CDR3 has 17 amino acids. The germline CDR1 and CDR2 sequences are SGHVS and FNYEAQ. The CDR3, as DNA: TGTGCCAGCAGCTTAGAAATCCCCACAGCTACCACAGATACGCAGTATTTT. Its protein product is CASSLEIPTATTDTQYF.

The gene calls are TRBV7-9 and TRBJ2-7, with TRBD1 as a possible D gene (6 bases). The V gene's germline CDR1 is SEHNR and CDR2 FQNEAQ (reference sequence). Trimming took off 2 bases at V and 3 bases at J, with 20 bases between the two ends. The CDR3 sequence is 17 residues long. The CDR3 DNA reads TGTGCCAGCAGCTTAAGCGGTTACCAGGGGCGGCACTACGAGCAGTACTTC. Translating it yields CASSLSGYQGRHYEQYF. The full variable domain, in which reference TRBV7-9 and TRBJ2-7 provide the parts outside the CDR3, is DTGVSQNPRHKITKRGQNVTFRCDPISEHNRLYWYRQTLGQGPEFLTYFQNEAQLEKSRLLSDRFSAERPKGSFSTLEIQRTEQGDSAMYLCASSLSGYQGRHYEQYFGPGTRLTVT.

This clonotype appeared many times. The chain recombines TRBV15 with TRBJ2-5; D possibly corresponds to TRBD2 (6 bases). The CDR3 loop spans 15 amino acids. Germline CDR1 is LNHNV and CDR2 is YYDKDF (reference sequence). Trimming stripped 5 bases from V and 5 bases from J, with 18 bases between. CDR3 sequence reads: CATSGRDWGDETQYF. For the CDR3, the DNA is TGTGCCACCAGCGGTCGGGACTGGGGGGACGAGACCCAGTACTTC.

The table lists this clonotype with a few counts. The chain employs TRBV2 and TRBJ1-2; 11 nucleotides line up with TRBD1. After removal of 5 bases from V and 4 bases from J, the junction contained 6 bases not matched to a gene. There are 15 residues in the CDR3. In germline, CDR1 is SNHLY, CDR2 FYNNEI. CDR3 sequence (DNA): TGTGCCAGCAGTCCCGGGACAGGGGGTGGCTATGGCTACACCTTC. Encoded protein: CASSPGTGGGYGYTF.

This sequence joins TRBV30 and TRBJ2-5; a possible D gene is TRBD1 (5 bases). With 4 bases removed from V and 1 base from J, the gap between germline ends came to 10 bases. The germline CDR1 and CDR2 sequences are GTSNPN and SVGIG (reference sequence). The CDR3 sequence is 13 residues long. In DNA form, the CDR3 reads TGTGCCTGGATCCCCGACAGCCAAGAGACCCAGTACTTC. It yields the protein CAWIPDSQETQYF.

In its sample, this clonotype was seen many times. The rearrangement joins TRBV4-3 to TRBJ2-7, with 7 bases fitting TRBD2. Looked up from germline, CDR1 is LGHNA and CDR2 is YSLEER. The CDR3 runs to 16 residues. After removal of 0 bases from V and 1 base from J, the junction contained 6 bases not matched to a gene. The CDR3 DNA reads as TGCGCCAGCAGCCAAGATCCTAGCGGCTATTCCTACGAGCAGTACTTC. This codes for CASSQDPSGYSYEQYF.

V gene TRBV7-2 combines with J gene TRBJ1-1, with a possible D match to TRBD1 (5 bases). Trimming stripped 2 bases from V and 5 bases from J, with 21 bases between. This CDR3 is built from 17 residues. Germline V gene data show CDR1 as SGHTA and CDR2 as FQGNSA. The CDR3, as DNA: TGTGCCAGCAGCTTAACCGGGACCCCATGGGGGAGGACTGAAGCTTTCTTT. This gives the protein CASSLTGTPWGRTEAFF.

This clonotype was recorded a few times. The chain joins TRBV7-2 to TRBJ2-3, with a weak D call TRBD1 (6 bases). V lost 4 bases to trimming and J lost 4 bases, with 15 bases between them. The CDR3 sequence is 15 residues long. Germline values: CDR1 SGHTA, CDR2 FQGNSA. CDR3 nucleotide sequence: TGTGCCAGCAGCTCGTGGGCAGGGGCCCCAGATACGCAGTATTTT. Amino acids: CASSSWAGAPDTQYF.

This clonotype has just a few counts. This chain links TRBV20-1 with TRBJ2-1, with D perhaps matching TRBD1 (5 bases). The CDR3 extends over 12 amino acids. V was cut by 5 bases and J by 8 bases, with 13 bases left in between. Looked up from germline, CDR1 is DFQATT and CDR2 is SNEGSKA (reference sequence). CDR3 protein: CSAQDISDEQFF. DNA for the CDR3: TGCAGTGCTCAGGACATTTCTGATGAGCAGTTCTTC.

The chain recombines TRBV29-1 with TRBJ2-5, with D perhaps matching TRBD1 (5 bases). The CDR3 has 16 amino acids. The germline V gene encodes CDR1 SQVTM and CDR2 ANQGSEA. Trimming removed 3 bases from V and 3 bases from J, with 20 bases in between. The CDR3 is CSVERPPGTGKETQYF. The CDR3 DNA reads as TGCAGCGTTGAGCGCCCACCTGGAACAGGAAAAGAGACCCAGTACTTC.

The V gene is TRBV12-5, the J gene TRBJ1-5; TRBD1 agrees at 11 bases. This CDR3 has 18 amino acids. Germline lookup yields CDR1 LGHNT and CDR2 FRNRAP. V lost 5 bases to trimming and J lost 7 bases; unmatched junction nucleotides: 16. The CDR3 loop is CASGPSSGTGGIEQPQHF. CDR3 coding DNA: TGTGCTAGTGGTCCATCCTCCGGGACAGGGGGAATTGAGCAGCCCCAGCATTTT.